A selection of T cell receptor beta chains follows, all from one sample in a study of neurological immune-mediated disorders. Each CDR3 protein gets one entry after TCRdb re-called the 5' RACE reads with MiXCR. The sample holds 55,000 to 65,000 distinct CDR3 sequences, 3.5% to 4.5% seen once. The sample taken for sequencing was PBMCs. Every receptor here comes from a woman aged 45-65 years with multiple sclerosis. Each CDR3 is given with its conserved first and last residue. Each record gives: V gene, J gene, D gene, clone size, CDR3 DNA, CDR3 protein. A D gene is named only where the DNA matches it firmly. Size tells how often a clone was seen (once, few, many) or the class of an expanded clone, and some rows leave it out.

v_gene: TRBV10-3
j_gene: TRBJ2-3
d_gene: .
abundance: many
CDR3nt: TGTGCCACCCAAGTGAGGGGGATCACAGATACGCAGTATTTT
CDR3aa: CATQVRGITDTQYF

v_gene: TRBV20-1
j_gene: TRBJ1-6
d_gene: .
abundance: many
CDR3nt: TGCAGTGCTAGAGGGTTAGAGGGACCAAATTCACCCCTCCACTTT
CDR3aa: CSARGLEGPNSPLHF

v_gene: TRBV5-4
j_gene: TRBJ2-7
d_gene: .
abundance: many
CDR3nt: TGTGCCAGCAGCTTGGAGGGGCTCAACGAGCAGTACTTC
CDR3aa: CASSLEGLNEQYF

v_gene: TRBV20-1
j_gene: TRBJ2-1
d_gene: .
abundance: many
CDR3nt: TGCAGTGCTAGGGGAGAACCGAGAGAGCAGTTCTTC
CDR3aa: CSARGEPREQFF

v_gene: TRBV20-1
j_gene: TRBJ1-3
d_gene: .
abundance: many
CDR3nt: TGCAGTGCGTCCCCGAGGGGCAGCTCTGGAAACACCATATATTTT
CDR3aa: CSASPRGSSGNTIYF

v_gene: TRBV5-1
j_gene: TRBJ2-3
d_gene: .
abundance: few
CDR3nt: TGCGCCAGCAGCGCTACTAGCTCTTGGGGCACAGATACGCAGTATTTT
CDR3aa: CASSATSSWGTDTQYF

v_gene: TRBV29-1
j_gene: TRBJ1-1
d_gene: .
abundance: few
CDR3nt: TGCAGCGTTGTAATCAACACTGAAGCTTTCTTT
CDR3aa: CSVVINTEAFF

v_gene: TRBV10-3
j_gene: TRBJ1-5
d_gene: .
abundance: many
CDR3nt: TGTGCCATCAGTGAAGGCAGTTATAGCAATCAGCCCCAGCATTTT
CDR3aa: CAISEGSYSNQPQHF

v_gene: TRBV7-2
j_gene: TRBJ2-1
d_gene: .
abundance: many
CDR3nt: TGTGCCAGCAGCATCAGGGTTCCCCTCTACAATGAGCAGTTCTTC
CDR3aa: CASSIRVPLYNEQFF

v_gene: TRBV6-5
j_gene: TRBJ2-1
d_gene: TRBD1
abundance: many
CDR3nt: TGTGCCAGCAGTTACCGGACAGGGTATGAGCAGTTCTTC
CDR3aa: CASSYRTGYEQFF

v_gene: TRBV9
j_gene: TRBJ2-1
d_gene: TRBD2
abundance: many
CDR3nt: TGTGCCAGCAGCACAGCGGGAGAGTACAATGAGCAGTTCTTC
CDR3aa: CASSTAGEYNEQFF

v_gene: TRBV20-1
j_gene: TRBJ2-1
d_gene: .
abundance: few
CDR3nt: TGCAGTGCCAGGCGGCCGCGAGCGGGCCTCAATGAGCAGTTCTTC
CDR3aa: CSARRPRAGLNEQFF

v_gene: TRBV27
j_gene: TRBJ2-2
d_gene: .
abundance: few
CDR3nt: TGTGCCAGCAGTTTAGCAGGGAAGACCGGGGAGCTGTTTTTT
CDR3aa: CASSLAGKTGELFF

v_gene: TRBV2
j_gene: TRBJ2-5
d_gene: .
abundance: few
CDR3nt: TGTGCCAGCAGTGAAGTCGGGGGAGAGACCCAGTACTTC
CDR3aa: CASSEVGGETQYF

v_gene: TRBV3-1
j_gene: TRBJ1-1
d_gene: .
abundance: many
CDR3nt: TGTGCCAGCAGCCAAGGGGCAGGGGTGGGGACTGAAGCTTTCTTT
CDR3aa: CASSQGAGVGTEAFF

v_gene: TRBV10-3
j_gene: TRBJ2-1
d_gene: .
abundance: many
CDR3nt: TGTGCCAGCTCCGGGACGGGGTACGATGAGCAGTTCTTC
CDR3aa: CASSGTGYDEQFF

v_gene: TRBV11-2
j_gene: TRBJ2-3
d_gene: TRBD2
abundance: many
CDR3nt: TGTGCCAGCAGCTTAGACCCTAGCGGGAGCACAGATACGCAGTATTTT
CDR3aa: CASSLDPSGSTDTQYF

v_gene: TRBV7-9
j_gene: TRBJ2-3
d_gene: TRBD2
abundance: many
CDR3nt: TGTGCCAGCAGCTTCTGGCGGGAGCTTATGGCAGATACGCAGTATTTT
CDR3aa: CASSFWRELMADTQYF

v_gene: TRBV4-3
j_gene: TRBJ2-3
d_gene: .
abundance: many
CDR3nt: TGCGCCAGCAGCCAAGGAGGGAAGGTAGTCGGCACAGATACGCAGTATTTT
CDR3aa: CASSQGGKVVGTDTQYF

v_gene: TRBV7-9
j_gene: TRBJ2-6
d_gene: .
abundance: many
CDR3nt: TGTGCCAGCAGTTTGAGCACTTACAGATTAACTGGGGCCAACGTCCTGACTTTC
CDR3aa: CASSLSTYRLTGANVLTF

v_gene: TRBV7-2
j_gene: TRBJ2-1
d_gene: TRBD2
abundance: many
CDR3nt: TGTGCCAGCAGCTTAGGGACTAGCGGGAGGGCCAGGCCCAATGAGCAGTTCTTC
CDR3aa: CASSLGTSGRARPNEQFF

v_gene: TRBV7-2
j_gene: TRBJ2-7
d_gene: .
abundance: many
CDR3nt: TGTGCCAGCAGCTTAGAGGGGGCAGCGGGCCGCGAGCAGTACTTC
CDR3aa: CASSLEGAAGREQYF

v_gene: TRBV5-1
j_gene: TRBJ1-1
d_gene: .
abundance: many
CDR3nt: TGCGCCAGCAGCTTGGACAGGGCGGGGAACACTGAAGCTTTCTTT
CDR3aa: CASSLDRAGNTEAFF

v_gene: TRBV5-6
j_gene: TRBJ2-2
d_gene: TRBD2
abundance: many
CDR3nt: TGTGCCAGCAGCACCTTGGGACTAGCGGGACCCGGGGAGCTGTTTTTT
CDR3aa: CASSTLGLAGPGELFF

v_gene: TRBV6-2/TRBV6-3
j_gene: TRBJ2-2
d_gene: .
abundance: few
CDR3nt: TGTGCCAGCATCGAGACCCGGAGCACCGGGGAGCTGTTTTTT
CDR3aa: CASIETRSTGELFF

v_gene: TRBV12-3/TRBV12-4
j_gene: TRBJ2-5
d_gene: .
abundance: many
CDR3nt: TGTGCCAGCACCGGGGGCGCCGAGACCCAGTACTTC
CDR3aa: CASTGGAETQYF

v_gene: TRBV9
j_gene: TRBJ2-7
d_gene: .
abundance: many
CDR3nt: TGTGCCAGCAGCGTAGGACCGGGGAATGACTACGAGCAGTACTTC
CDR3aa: CASSVGPGNDYEQYF

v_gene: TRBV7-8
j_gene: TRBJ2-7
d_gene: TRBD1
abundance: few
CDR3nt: TGTGCCAGCAGCTTAAGGGGGACAGGGGCCTACGAGCAGTACTTC
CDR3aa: CASSLRGTGAYEQYF

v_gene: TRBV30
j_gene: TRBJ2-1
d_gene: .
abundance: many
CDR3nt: TGTGCCTGGAGCCCCGACAATGAGCAGTTCTTC
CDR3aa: CAWSPDNEQFF

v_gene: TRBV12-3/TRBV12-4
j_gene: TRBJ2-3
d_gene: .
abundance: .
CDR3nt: TGTGCCAGCAGATTATCGGGATGGAGGCAGTATTTT
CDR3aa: CASRLSGWRQYF

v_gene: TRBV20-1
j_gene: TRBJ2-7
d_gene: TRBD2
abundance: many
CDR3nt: TGCAGTGCCAGGCGGGGGAACGAGCAGTACTTC
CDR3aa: CSARRGNEQYF

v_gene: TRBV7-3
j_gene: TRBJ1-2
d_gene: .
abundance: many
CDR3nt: TGTGCCAGCAGCTCGCCCGGGTCTAACTATGGCTACACCTTC
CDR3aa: CASSSPGSNYGYTF

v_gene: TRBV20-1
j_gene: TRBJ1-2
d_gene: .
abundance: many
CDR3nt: TGCAGTGCTATCCAGGGTTTTGGCTACACCTTC
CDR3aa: CSAIQGFGYTF

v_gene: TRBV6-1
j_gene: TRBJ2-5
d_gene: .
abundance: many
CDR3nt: TGTGCCAGCAGTGAAGTTCCAGAAGAGACCCAGTACTTC
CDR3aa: CASSEVPEETQYF

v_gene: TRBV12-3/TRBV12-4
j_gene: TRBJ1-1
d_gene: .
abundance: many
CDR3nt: TGTGCCAGTCGACAGGAGGTGGAAGGGGCTTTCTTT
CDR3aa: CASRQEVEGAFF

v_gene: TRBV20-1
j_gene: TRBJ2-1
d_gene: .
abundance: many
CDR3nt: TGCAGTGCTAGAGGCGCCGATGAGCAGTTCTTC
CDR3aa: CSARGADEQFF

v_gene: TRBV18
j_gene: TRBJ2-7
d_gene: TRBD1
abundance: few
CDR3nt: TGTGCCAGCTCACAATCCGGGACAGGGGTCGAGCAGTACTTC
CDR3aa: CASSQSGTGVEQYF

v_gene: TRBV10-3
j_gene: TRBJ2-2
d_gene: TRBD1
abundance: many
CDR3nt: TGTGCCATCAGTGACACGGTGAGGAACAGGGGAGCCACCGGGGAGCTGTTTTTT
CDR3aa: CAISDTVRNRGATGELFF

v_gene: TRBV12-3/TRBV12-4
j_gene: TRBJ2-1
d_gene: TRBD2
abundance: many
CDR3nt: TGTGCCAGCAGCCCCGGGACTAGCGGGCGCAATGAGCAGTTCTTC
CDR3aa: CASSPGTSGRNEQFF

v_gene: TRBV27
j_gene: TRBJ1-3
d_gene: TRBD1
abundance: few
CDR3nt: TGTGCCAGCAGCTCGGGACAGGGGAACTCTGGAAACACCATATATTTT
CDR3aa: CASSSGQGNSGNTIYF

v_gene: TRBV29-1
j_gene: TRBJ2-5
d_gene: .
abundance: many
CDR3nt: TGCAGCGTAGGTAGTACCGAGACCCAGTACTTC
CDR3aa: CSVGSTETQYF

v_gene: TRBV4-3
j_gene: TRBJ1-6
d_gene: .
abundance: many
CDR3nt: TGCGCCAGCAGCCAAGGTAAAGCGAAGAATAATTCACCCCTCCACTTT
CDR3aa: CASSQGKAKNNSPLHF

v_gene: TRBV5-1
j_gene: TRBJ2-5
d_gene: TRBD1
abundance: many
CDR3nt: TGCGCCAGCAGCAGAAGGGGACAGGCGTCTGCAGAGACCCAGTACTTC
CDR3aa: CASSRRGQASAETQYF

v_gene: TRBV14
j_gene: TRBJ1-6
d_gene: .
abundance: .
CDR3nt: TGTGCCAGCAGCAACCGGGACCATAATTCACCCCTCAACTTT
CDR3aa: CASSNRDHNSPLNF

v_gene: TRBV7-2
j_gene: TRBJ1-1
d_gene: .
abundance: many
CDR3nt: TGTGCCAGCAGCTTAGGGGCGGGGCAGGGGACGACTGAAGCTTTCTTT
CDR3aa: CASSLGAGQGTTEAFF

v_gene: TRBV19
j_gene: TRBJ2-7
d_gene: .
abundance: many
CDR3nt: TGTGCCAGTAGTATCAGGGGGACTAGCTCCTACGAGCAGTACTTC
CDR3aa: CASSIRGTSSYEQYF

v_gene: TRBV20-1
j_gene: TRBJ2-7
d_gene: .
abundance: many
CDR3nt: TGCAGTGCTGATGACGGACGTAGGTACGAGCAGTACTTC
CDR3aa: CSADDGRRYEQYF

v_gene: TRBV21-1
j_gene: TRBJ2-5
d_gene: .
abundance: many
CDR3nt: TGTGCCAGCAGCAATCTAAAGTACCAAGAGACCCAGTACTTC
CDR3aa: CASSNLKYQETQYF

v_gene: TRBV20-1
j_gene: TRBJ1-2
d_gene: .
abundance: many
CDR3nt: TGCAGTACCCTACGGAACTATGGCTACACCTTC
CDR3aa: CSTLRNYGYTF

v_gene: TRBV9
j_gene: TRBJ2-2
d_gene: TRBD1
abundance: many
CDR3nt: TGTGCCAGCAGCTCCCGGACAGGAAATTTGCTGTTTTTT
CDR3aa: CASSSRTGNLLFF

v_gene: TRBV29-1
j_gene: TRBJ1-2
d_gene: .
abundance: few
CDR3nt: TGCAGCGTTGGGAACGAACCTAACTATGGCTACACCTTC
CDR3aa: CSVGNEPNYGYTF

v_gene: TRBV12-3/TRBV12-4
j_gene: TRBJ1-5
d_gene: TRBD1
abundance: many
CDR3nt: TGTGCCAGCCAAAGTTTAGACAGGGGTGGGGACAATCAGCCCCAGCATTTT
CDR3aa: CASQSLDRGGDNQPQHF

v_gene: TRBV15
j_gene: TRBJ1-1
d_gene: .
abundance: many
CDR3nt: TGTGCCACCAGCAGAGTTGGCCGGATCACTGAAGCTTTCTTT
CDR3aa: CATSRVGRITEAFF

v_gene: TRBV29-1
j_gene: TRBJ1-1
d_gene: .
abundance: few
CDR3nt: TGCAGCGTTGACGGCGCTTCGAACACTGAAGCTTTCTTT
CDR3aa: CSVDGASNTEAFF

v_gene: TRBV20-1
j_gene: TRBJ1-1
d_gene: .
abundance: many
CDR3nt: TGCAGTGTGGACATTCGTGGCACTGAAGCTTTCTTT
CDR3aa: CSVDIRGTEAFF

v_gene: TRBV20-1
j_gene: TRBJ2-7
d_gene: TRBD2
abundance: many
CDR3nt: TGCAGTGCTGGGGGGGACTTCTACGAGCAGTACTTC
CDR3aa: CSAGGDFYEQYF

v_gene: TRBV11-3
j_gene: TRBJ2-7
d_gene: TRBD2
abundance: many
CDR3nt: TGTGCCAGCAGCCCCCGGACTAGCGGGGGGAGAGAGCAGTACTTC
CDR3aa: CASSPRTSGGREQYF

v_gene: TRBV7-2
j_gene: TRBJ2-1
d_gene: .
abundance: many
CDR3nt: TGTGCCAGCAGCTTATTGGGGGCCTCCTACAATGAGCAGTTCTTC
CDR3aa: CASSLLGASYNEQFF

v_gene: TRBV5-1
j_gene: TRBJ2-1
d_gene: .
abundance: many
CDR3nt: TGCGCCAGCAGCTTGAAACAGTTCTTC
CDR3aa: CASSLKQFF

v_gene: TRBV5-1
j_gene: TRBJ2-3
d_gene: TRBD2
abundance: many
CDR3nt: TGCGCCAGCAGCATAGCCGGGACTAGCGAAGCAGATACGCAGTATTTT
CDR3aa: CASSIAGTSEADTQYF